What follows are 19 T cell receptor beta chains derived from one specimen sequenced in a study of identical twins. MiXCR, applied by TCRdb to the 5' RACE reads, yields one record per CDR3 protein. The sample carries fewer than 250,000 distinct CDR3 sequences, around 7% recorded once. The sample was also linked to a second study, of yellow fever vaccine responses in identical twins.

The sequenced sample consisted of memory (CD45RO+) T cells sorted from blood. The receptors were sampled from a woman in her late teens or twenties in good health.

This clonotype was detected only a few times. V is TRBV10-2 and J is TRBJ1-5, with unresolved D. V dropped 2 bases and J dropped 4 bases, with 12 bases sitting between them. This CDR3 is built from 15 residues. Per germline, CDR1 WSHSY and CDR2 SAAADI. CDR3 coding DNA: TGCGCCAGCAGTGAGCACGGCAGCCTAAATCAGCCCCAGCATTTT. Translated, it gives CASSEHGSLNQPQHF.

The sample holds many counts of this clonotype. The chain recombines TRBV6-1 with TRBJ2-1; 10 bases map to TRBD1. Germline V gives CDR1 MNHNS, CDR2 SASEGT. Trimming removed 6 bases from V and 4 bases from J; junction bases left unmatched: 3. There are 14 residues in the CDR3. In DNA form, the CDR3 reads TGTGCCAGCAGCCGGGACAGGGGATACAATGAGCAGTTCTTC. Translation: CASSRDRGYNEQFF.

This clonotype was recorded at least ten times. V gene TRBV20-1 combines with J gene TRBJ2-1, with D unresolved. Germline V CDR1 and CDR2: DFQATT, SNEGSKA (reference sequence). V was shortened by 3 bases and J by 6 bases, with 9 bases between the two germline ends. This CDR3 comprises 12 residues. In DNA, the CDR3 is TGCAGTGCTAGTTTTAATCGCAATGAGCAGTTCTTC. It yields the protein CSASFNRNEQFF.

The V call is TRBV7-9, the J call TRBJ2-1; 7 bases agree with TRBD2. The CDR3 spans 13 residues. From germline, CDR1 is SEHNR and CDR2 FQNEAQ (reference sequence). The trim removed 8 bases at V and 6 bases at J, leaving 7 bases unmatched. CDR3 coding DNA: TGTGCCAGCGGAATACGCGGGGGCAATGAGCAGTTCTTC. Translated: CASGIRGGNEQFF. The complete variable domain, with remaining parts taken from reference TRBV7-9 and TRBJ2-1, reads DTGVSQNPRHKITKRGQNVTFRCDPISEHNRLYWYRQTLGQGPEFLTYFQNEAQLEKSRLLSDRFSAERPKGSFSTLEIQRTEQGDSAMYLCASGIRGGNEQFFGPGTRLTVL.

This clonotype was picked up a small number of times. The chain carries TRBV10-2 and TRBJ1-1, with 9 nucleotides matching TRBD1. The CDR3 totals 15 residues. J was trimmed by 0 bases and V by 7 bases; bases with no gene match: 6. Germline assignment: CDR1 WSHSY and CDR2 SAAADI. This chain's CDR3 is CASNRGLAMNTEAFF. The CDR3 DNA is TGCGCCAGCAACAGGGGGCTCGCGATGAACACTGAAGCTTTCTTT.

The rearrangement uses TRBV4-1 and TRBJ2-1, with D perhaps TRBD2 (5 bases). CDR3 size: 13 residues. Looked up from germline, CDR1 is MGHRA and CDR2 is YSYEKL. Trimming stripped 4 bases from V and 8 bases from J, with 12 bases between. The CDR3 reads CASSPFGSDEQFF. The CDR3 DNA follows: TGCGCCAGCAGCCCATTTGGGAGTGATGAGCAGTTCTTC.

This clonotype has just a few counts. The genes are TRBV12-3 or TRBV12-4 and TRBJ1-4; no clear D. CDR3 length: 14 residues. V was shortened by 2 bases and J by 6 bases, with 10 bases between the two germline ends. DNA for the CDR3: TGTGCCAGCAGTTTAATAGGGATGGATGAAAAACTGTTTTTT. Its protein product is CASSLIGMDEKLFF.

CDR3 sequence: CASSYGQGTGELFF. CDR3 DNA: TGTGCCAGCAGCTACGGACAGGGGACCGGGGAGCTGTTTTTT. The genes are TRBV7-9 and TRBJ2-2, with 9 nucleotides matching TRBD1. The CDR3 is 14 residues long. Trimming removed 4 bases from V and 5 bases from J; junction bases left unmatched: 2. Germline V gives CDR1 SEHNR, CDR2 FQNEAQ (reference sequence).

The sample holds a few counts of this clonotype. This chain uses TRBV14 with TRBJ1-1; D unclear. Trimming took off 4 bases at V and 0 bases at J, with 6 bases between the two ends. The CDR3 is 13 residues long. The germline gives CDR1 SGHDN, CDR2 FVKESK. This CDR3 is CASSPQMNTEAFF. The CDR3 DNA follows: TGTGCCAGCAGCCCGCAGATGAACACTGAAGCTTTCTTT.

This clonotype occurred a few times. The chain employs TRBV28 and TRBJ2-7; TRBD2 is a possible D gene (6 bases). V lost 4 bases to trimming and J lost 0 bases, with 25 bases between them. Looked up from germline, CDR1 is MDHEN and CDR2 is SYDVKM. The CDR3 sequence is 19 residues long. The CDR3 protein is CASSSTAPGGAGGSYEQYV. The CDR3 DNA follows: TGTGCCAGCAGTTCCACCGCTCCGGGCGGGGCCGGGGGCTCCTACGAGCAGTACGTC.

V gene TRBV10-3 combines with J gene TRBJ1-2, with D perhaps matching TRBD1 (5 bases). The CDR3 sequence is 11 residues long. V was trimmed by 8 bases and J by 5 bases, leaving 9 bases between them. Germline V gives CDR1 ENHRY, CDR2 SYGVKD. The CDR3 protein is CAIGGGYGYTF. CDR3 in DNA: TGTGCCATCGGCGGGGGATATGGCTACACCTTC.

This chain's CDR3 is CASSLGLRGNTGELFF. The CDR3 DNA is TGTGCCAGCAGCTTAGGTCTTCGGGGGAACACCGGGGAGCTGTTTTTT. The chain recombines TRBV7-6 with TRBJ2-2, with D possibly being TRBD2 (5 bases). Germline CDR1 is SGHVS and CDR2 is FNYEAQ. CDR3 length equals 16 residues. V lost 1 base and J 1 base, leaving 10 bases between the germline ends.

This clonotype showed up many times. The chain has TRBV2 and TRBJ1-1, with 8 positions matching TRBD1. V shed 6 bases, J shed 2 bases, and the junction held 8 bases outside the gene matches. CDR1 and CDR2 from the germline V gene are SNHLY and FYNNEI. The CDR3 has 15 amino acids. The CDR3 nucleotides are TGTGCCAGCAGGGCCCGAGCAGGGGGCAACACTGAAGCTTTCTTT. Translation gives CASRARAGGNTEAFF.

The chain employs TRBV10-3 and TRBJ2-5, with TRBD2 as a possible D gene (5 bases). Per the germline V gene, CDR1 is ENHRY and CDR2 is SYGVKD. The V end lost 4 bases, the J end lost 5 bases, and 20 bases lay between the germline ends. CDR3 size: 16 residues. CDR3 protein: CAISVSPDGPGETQYF. Here the CDR3 DNA reads TGTGCCATCAGTGTCTCTCCGGACGGTCCGGGGGAGACCCAGTACTTC.

The J gene is TRBJ2-3, the V gene TRBV11-2; 10 bases fit TRBD2. V lost 5 bases and J lost 2; bases outside the gene matches: 16. Germline V lookup: CDR1 SGHAT, CDR2 FQNNGV. The CDR3 is 19 residues long. CDR3 coding DNA: TGTGCCAGCAGCCCGGGACTAGCGCTAACCCCGGAACCCACAGATACGCAGTATTTT. As protein: CASSPGLALTPEPTDTQYF.

This clonotype appeared many times. V gene TRBV20-1 combines with J gene TRBJ2-1; D is unresolved. This CDR3 is built from 16 residues. Germline V lookup: CDR1 DFQATT, CDR2 SNEGSKA (reference sequence). Trimming left V 0 bases short and J 4 bases short, with 16 bases between. CDR3 bases: TGCAGTGCTAGAGATATCGAGACAATGAGATACAATGAGCAGTTCTTC. This encodes CSARDIETMRYNEQFF.

In its sample, this clonotype was seen many times. The chain couples TRBV12-3 or TRBV12-4 to TRBJ2-1; 14 nucleotides line up with TRBD2. The CDR3 consists of 15 residues. The V and J ends lost 6 bases and 7 bases, in that order; junction bases with no gene match: 5. CDR3 protein: CASRTGLAGGNEQFF. The CDR3 nucleotides read TGTGCCAGCAGAACCGGACTAGCGGGAGGTAATGAGCAGTTCTTC.

The rearrangement uses TRBV24-1 and TRBJ2-1; tentatively, D is TRBD2 (6 bases). The length of the CDR3 is 17 residues. The germline V gene has CDR1 KGHDR and CDR2 SFDVKD. The germline V and J ends were trimmed by 2 bases and 6 bases, with 19 bases remaining between them. CDR3 nucleotide sequence: TGTGCCACCAGTGATTGGGGGGAGGCGGGATGGGGCAATGAGCAGTTCTTC. Its translation is CATSDWGEAGWGNEQFF.

At least ten counts were recorded for this clonotype. The rearrangement uses TRBV12-3 or TRBV12-4 and TRBJ1-1, with TRBD1 matching 8 bases. The V and J ends lost 3 bases and 2 bases, in that order; junction bases with no gene match: 8. This CDR3 comprises 16 residues. CDR3 region: CASSLAAGTGNTEAFF. CDR3 in DNA: TGTGCCAGCAGTTTGGCCGCCGGGACAGGTAACACTGAAGCTTTCTTT.